Below are 18 T cell receptor beta chains sequenced from a single sample in a study of CD8+ T cells in alopecia areata. Treatment: oral pan-JAK inhibitor, 5-10 mg twice daily. After isolation, RNA underwent reverse transcription to generate cDNA as the sequencing template. Method: immunoSEQ multiplex PCR; TCRdb's copy keeps in-frame clones and lacks some. The table includes 95,000 to 100,000 clones, 60% to 65% detected once. The sample here was CD8+ T cells sorted from blood, taken at week 4, from a patient treated with tofacitinib. The receptors were gathered from a human donor with alopecia areata.

As concerns this clone: Other DNA sequences of this sample code for an identical CDR3. This chain uses TRBV6-5 with TRBJ1-2; the D is unclear. CDR3 size: 14 residues. Trimming removed 6 bases at V and 3 bases at J, with 14 bases between. CDR1 and CDR2 (germline): MNHEY, SVGAGI. CDR3 protein: CASSWTETHYGYTF. CDR3 DNA sequence: TGTGCCAGCAGCTGGACGGAGACTCACTATGGCTACACCTTC.

This chain links TRBV29-1 with TRBJ2-1, with 7 bases lining up with TRBD1. J gave up 4 bases and V 8 bases, and 8 bases lay outside the gene matches. Germline CDR1 and CDR2: SQVTM and ANQGSEA. CDR3 length: 13 amino acids. CDR3 in DNA: TGCAGCTCCGCCGGGACAGTTTACAATGAGCAGTTCTTC. Translated, it gives CSSAGTVYNEQFF.

The rearrangement uses TRBV4-3 and TRBJ2-7; D tentatively fits TRBD1 or TRBD2 (5 bases each). Germline CDR1 reads LGHNA; CDR2 reads YSLEER. V was cut by 0 bases and J by 4 bases, with 13 bases left in between. The CDR3 covers 15 residues. The CDR3 nucleotides are TGCGCCAGCAGCCAAGATCGGGACCTGTTATACGAGCAGTACTTC. This encodes CASSQDRDLLYEQYF.

This clone has a handful of counts. The rearrangement joins TRBV7-9 to TRBJ2-7; no clear D. V lost 5 bases and J lost 4, with 6 bases in between. Germline assignment: CDR1 SEHNR and CDR2 FQNEAQ (reference sequence). The CDR3 is 11 amino acids. The chain's CDR3 is CASSRFYEQYF. The CDR3 DNA sequence: TGTGCCAGCAGCAGGTTTTACGAGCAGTACTTC.

On this clone: One end of the junction is discordant with germline, which a read error may explain. The genes are TRBV5-8 and TRBJ2-7, with 9 nucleotides matching TRBD1. The CDR3 sequence is 15 residues long. The germline gives CDR1 SGHTS, CDR2 YDEGEE. The CDR3 DNA reads as TGCGCCAGCAGCCCTGTGACAGGGGGCTCCTACGAGCAGTACTTC. It yields the protein CASSPVTGGSYEQYF.

This clone was picked up a small number of times. The chain employs TRBV27 and TRBJ1-6; TRBD1 agrees at 7 bases. The CDR3 extends over 16 amino acids. V lost 4 bases and J lost 5; bases outside the gene matches: 8. Germline V gene lookup returns CDR1 MNHEY and CDR2 SMNVEV (reference sequence). CDR3: CASSYYGTADNSPLHF. The CDR3 DNA is TGTGCCAGCAGTTACTACGGGACAGCTGATAATTCACCCCTCCACTTT.

V gene TRBV12-5 combines with J gene TRBJ2-7; 7 nucleotides match TRBD1. Germline V gives CDR1 LGHNT, CDR2 FRNRAP. This CDR3 has 15 amino acids. Unmatched junction bases numbered 6, after V lost 2 bases and J lost 2 bases. As DNA, the CDR3 is TGTGCTAGTGGTTTGTACCTCGGGACAGCCTACGAGCAGTACTTC. Translation gives CASGLYLGTAYEQYF.

This clone came up once. V and J are TRBV30 and TRBJ2-7; TRBD1 matches at 8 bases. V was clipped by 1 base and J by 4 bases; unmatched bases: 6. The CDR3 has 14 amino acids. Germline lookup yields CDR1 GTSNPN and CDR2 SVGIG (reference sequence). CDR3 amino acids: CAWSDETGEYEQYF. The CDR3 nucleotides read TGTGCCTGGAGTGATGAGACAGGGGAGTACGAGCAGTACTTC.

The genes are TRBV6-5 and TRBJ2-1; D is possibly TRBD2 (5 bases). CDR3 length: 14 amino acids. The germline gives CDR1 MNHEY, CDR2 SVGAGI. V lost 6 bases, J lost 0 bases, and 9 bases lay in between. CDR3 loop: CASRDFSSYNEQFF. CDR3 coding DNA: TGTGCCAGCAGGGACTTTAGCTCCTACAATGAGCAGTTCTTC.

J is TRBJ1-1 and V is TRBV29-1; TRBD1 might be the D (5 bases). Trimming shortened V by 3 bases and J by 1 base, and 9 bases separated the two germline ends. CDR1 and CDR2 from the germline V gene are SQVTM and ANQGSEA. This CDR3 spans 13 amino acids. CDR3 in amino acids: CSVDRAANTEAFF. For the CDR3, the DNA is TGCAGCGTTGACAGGGCGGCGAACACTGAAGCTTTCTTT.

CDR3 DNA: TGCAGCGTTGAGGGGGCCACCGGGGAGCTGTTTTTT. It encodes CSVEGATGELFF. The chain links TRBV29-1 to TRBJ2-2; weak D call: TRBD1 (6 bases). Trimming left V 3 bases short and J 4 bases short, with 6 bases between. The CDR3 sequence is 12 residues long. Germline loops: CDR1 SQVTM, CDR2 ANQGSEA.

The chain uses TRBV2 and TRBJ2-7, with TRBD2 identical over 14 bases. V was pared by 7 bases and J by 6 bases, with 2 bases of the junction left unmatched. Germline V gene sequence: CDR1 SNHLY, CDR2 FYNNEI. CDR3 length: 13 residues. The CDR3 DNA follows: TGTGCCAGCATAGGGACTAGCGGGGGCGAGCAGTACTTC. Its translation is CASIGTSGGEQYF. Filled out from reference TRBV2 and TRBJ2-7, the complete variable domain reads EPEVTQTPSHQVTQMGQEVILRCVPISNHLYFYWYRQILGQKVEFLVSFYNNEISEKSEIFDDQFSVERPDGSNFTLKIRSTKLEDSAMYFCASIGTSGGEQYFGPGTRLTVT.

This clone was counted once. The V call is TRBV28, the J call TRBJ2-7; perhaps TRBD2 as D (6 bases). This CDR3 is built from 13 residues. The V and J ends lost 3 bases and 2 bases respectively, with 8 bases between them. The germline V gene encodes CDR1 MDHEN and CDR2 SYDVKM. The CDR3 bases are TGTGCCAGCAGTTTTCGGGGGACCTACGAGCAGTACTTC. Translating gives CASSFRGTYEQYF. The full variable domain, in which reference TRBV28 and TRBJ2-7 provide the parts outside the CDR3, is DVKVTQSSRYLVKRTGEKVFLECVQDMDHENMFWYRQDPGLGLRLIYFSYDVKMKEKGDIPEGYSVSREKKERFSLILESASTNQTSMYLCASSFRGTYEQYFGPGTRLTVT.

The sample holds a few counts of this clone. This rearrangement joins TRBV6-5 to TRBJ2-3; TRBD2 aligns across 9 bases. The CDR3 covers 15 residues. The germline V gene encodes CDR1 MNHEY and CDR2 SVGAGI. Unmatched junction bases numbered 6, after V lost 4 bases and J lost 4 bases. CDR3 in DNA: TGTGCCAGCAGTTTGGCGGGAGGGGGGGCAGATACGCAGTATTTT. Amino acid sequence: CASSLAGGGADTQYF.

This clone was observed a handful of times. The rearrangement uses TRBV7-9 and TRBJ1-1, with 9 bases that match TRBD1. Germline CDR1 SEHNR, CDR2 FQNEAQ (reference sequence). Trimming cost V 1 base and J 4 bases; bases outside gene matches: 4. This CDR3 region has 15 residues. CDR3 DNA: TGTGCCAGCAGCTTAGTAGGGACAGGGACCACTGAAGCTTTCTTT. It encodes CASSLVGTGTTEAFF.

The chain uses TRBV4-3 and TRBJ2-7; tentatively, D is TRBD1 (5 bases). Germline loops: CDR1 LGHNA, CDR2 YSLEER. The CDR3 extends over 13 amino acids. Trimming removed 1 base at V and 5 bases at J, with 9 bases between. CDR3 coding DNA: TGCGCCAGCAGCCAAGGAGTAGGGGACGAGCAGTACTTC. This sequence encodes CASSQGVGDEQYF.

This chain joins TRBV5-4 and TRBJ2-7; TRBD1 agrees at 10 bases. Germline CDR1 is SGHNT and CDR2 is YYREEE (reference sequence). Trimming at V came to 3 bases and at J to 3 bases, leaving 6 bases not matched to a gene. The CDR3 covers 15 residues. This chain's CDR3 is CASSYFGTGVYEQYF. CDR3 bases: TGTGCCAGCAGCTACTTCGGGACAGGGGTCTACGAGCAGTACTTC.

The chain links TRBV6-6 to TRBJ2-1; 8 bases agree with TRBD2. This CDR3 contains 14 residues. The V and J ends lost 6 bases and 5 bases, in that order; junction bases with no gene match: 6. CDR1 and CDR2 (germline): MNHNY, SVGAGI (reference sequence). CDR3 DNA sequence: TGTGCCAGCAGACCGGGACTAGGGGACAATGAGCAGTTCTTC. Its protein product is CASRPGLGDNEQFF.